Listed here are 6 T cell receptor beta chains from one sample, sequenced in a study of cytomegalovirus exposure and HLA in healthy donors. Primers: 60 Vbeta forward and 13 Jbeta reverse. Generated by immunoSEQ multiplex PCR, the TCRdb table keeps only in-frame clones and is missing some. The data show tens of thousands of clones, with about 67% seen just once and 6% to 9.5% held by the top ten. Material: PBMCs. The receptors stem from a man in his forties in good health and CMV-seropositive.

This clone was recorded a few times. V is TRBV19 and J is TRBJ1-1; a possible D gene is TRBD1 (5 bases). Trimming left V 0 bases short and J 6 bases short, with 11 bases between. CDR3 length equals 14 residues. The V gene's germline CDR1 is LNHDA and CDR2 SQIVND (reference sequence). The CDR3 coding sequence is TGTGCCAGTAGTATAGATTGGGGCCCAGCTGAAGCTTTCTTT. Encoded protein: CASSIDWGPAEAFF. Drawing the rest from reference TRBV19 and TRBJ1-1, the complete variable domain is DGGITQSPKYLFRKEGQNVTLSCEQNLNHDAMYWYRQDPGQGLRLIYYSQIVNDFQKGDIAEGYSVSREKKESFPLTVTSAQKNPTAFYLCASSIDWGPAEAFFGQGTRLTVV.

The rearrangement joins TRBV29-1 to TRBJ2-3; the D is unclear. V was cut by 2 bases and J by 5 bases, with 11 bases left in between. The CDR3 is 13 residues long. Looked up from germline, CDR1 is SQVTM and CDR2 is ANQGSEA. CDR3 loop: CSVETGLGDTQYF. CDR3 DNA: TGCAGCGTTGAAACGGGTTTAGGAGATACGCAGTATTTT.

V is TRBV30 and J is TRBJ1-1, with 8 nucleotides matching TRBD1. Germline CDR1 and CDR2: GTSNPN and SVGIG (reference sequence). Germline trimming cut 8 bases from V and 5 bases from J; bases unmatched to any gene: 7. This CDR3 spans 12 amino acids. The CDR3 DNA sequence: TGTGCCGGAACAGGGGGGAGAACTGAAGCTTTCTTT. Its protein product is CAGTGGRTEAFF.

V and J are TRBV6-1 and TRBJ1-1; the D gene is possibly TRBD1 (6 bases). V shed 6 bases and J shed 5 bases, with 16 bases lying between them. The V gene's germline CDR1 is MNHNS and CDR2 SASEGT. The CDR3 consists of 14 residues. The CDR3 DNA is TGTGCCAGCAGACGCGGACAGACCGGGACTGAAGCTTTCTTT. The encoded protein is CASRRGQTGTEAFF.

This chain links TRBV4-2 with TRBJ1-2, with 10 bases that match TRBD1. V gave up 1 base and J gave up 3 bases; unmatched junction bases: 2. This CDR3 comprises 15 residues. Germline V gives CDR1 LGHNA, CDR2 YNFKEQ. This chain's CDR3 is CASSQGTGGYYGYTF. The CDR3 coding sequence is TGTGCCAGCAGCCAAGGGACAGGGGGTTACTATGGCTACACCTTC.

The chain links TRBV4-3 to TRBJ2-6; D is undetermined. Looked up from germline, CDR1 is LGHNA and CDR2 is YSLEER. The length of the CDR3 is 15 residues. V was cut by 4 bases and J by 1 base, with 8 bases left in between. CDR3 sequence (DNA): TGCGCCAGCAGCCCCGAGCAATCTGGGGCCAACGTCCTGACTTTC. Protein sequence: CASSPEQSGANVLTF.